The next 26 T cell receptor beta chains were all read from a single sample in a study of T cell responses to AZD1222 COVID-19 vaccine. Using immunoSEQ multiplex PCR, the repertoire was profiled, and TCRdb retains in-frame clones only, with some absent. The table includes about 97,000 clones, over 75% detected once. The sample was peripheral blood, taken on day 0 of AZD1222 vaccination. The receptors derive from an adult in good health.

This clone was counted once. The chain is built from TRBV6-2 or TRBV6-3 and TRBJ1-2, with D perhaps TRBD1 (5 bases). There are 13 residues in the CDR3. Germline V gives CDR1 MNHEY, CDR2 SVGEGT. V shed 2 bases and J shed 8 bases, with 12 bases lying between them. DNA for the CDR3: TGTGCCAGCAGTTACCGGGGGGTAAGCGGCTACACCTTC. Its protein is CASSYRGVSGYTF.

The chain combines TRBV3-1 (or the pseudogene TRBV3-2) with TRBJ2-7; the D is unclear. The CDR3 is 16 residues long. Trimming cost V 0 bases and J 2 bases, with 14 bases left between them. Germline V lookup: CDR1 LGHDT, CDR2 YNNKEL (reference sequence). CDR3 coding DNA: TGTGCCAGCAGCCAAGATCACCTTAAAAGGGCCTACGAGCAGTACTTC. Amino acids: CASSQDHLKRAYEQYF.

The DNA for the CDR3 is TGTGCCAGCAGCTTACGCAGATCGAGCACCGGGGAGCTGTTTTTT. This gives the protein CASSLRRSSTGELFF. The chain carries TRBV7-9 and TRBJ2-2; D not resolved. Looked up from germline, CDR1 is SEHNR and CDR2 is FQNEAQ (reference sequence). Trimming shortened V by 2 bases and J by 4 bases, and 11 bases separated the two germline ends. The CDR3 has 15 amino acids. Together with reference TRBV7-9 and TRBJ2-2, the CDR3 gives the full variable domain: DTGVSQNPRHKITKRGQNVTFRCDPISEHNRLYWYRQTLGQGPEFLTYFQNEAQLEKSRLLSDRFSAERPKGSFSTLEIQRTEQGDSAMYLCASSLRRSSTGELFFGEGSRLTVL.

This sequence joins TRBV7-9 and TRBJ2-7, with D perhaps assigned TRBD1 or TRBD2 (6 bases each). This CDR3 region has 14 residues. Per the germline V gene, CDR1 is SEHNR and CDR2 is FQNEAQ (reference sequence). The V end was cut by 1 base, the J end by 1 base, with 8 bases between. The CDR3 region has the DNA TGTGCCAGCAGCTTAGGAGGGGGGTCCTACGAGCAGTACTTC. It codes for CASSLGGGSYEQYF. The full variable domain, completed using reference TRBV7-9 and TRBJ2-7, is DTGVSQNPRHKITKRGQNVTFRCDPISEHNRLYWYRQTLGQGPEFLTYFQNEAQLEKSRLLSDRFSAERPKGSFSTLEIQRTEQGDSAMYLCASSLGGGSYEQYFGPGTRLTVT.

This rearrangement joins TRBV10-3 to TRBJ1-4, with no clear D. The V gene's germline CDR1 is ENHRY and CDR2 SYGVKD. The CDR3 contains 16 residues. V dropped 3 bases and J dropped 8 bases, with 19 bases sitting between them. The CDR3 coding sequence is TGTGCCATCAGTGACCCCAATACCGAAGCGGGAGAAAAACTGTTTTTT. It is translated as CAISDPNTEAGEKLFF.

V gene TRBV3-1 (or the pseudogene TRBV3-2) combines with J gene TRBJ1-5, with 8 bases that match TRBD1. With V trimmed by 3 bases and J by 7 bases, 5 bases remained unmatched. CDR3 size: 14 residues. Germline V CDR1 and CDR2: LGHDT, YNNKEL (reference sequence). The CDR3 region has the DNA TGTGCCAGCAGCCACCAGGGGGCGGAACAGCCCCAGCATTTT. Amino acids: CASSHQGAEQPQHF.

This clone was detected once. The CDR3 DNA is TGTGCCAGCAGTGACGGTGGAGAGCCCCAGCATTTT. It codes for CASSDGGEPQHF. This sequence joins TRBV2 and TRBJ1-5; D remains ambiguous. V was shortened by 3 bases and J by 8 bases, with 8 bases between the two germline ends. This CDR3 contains 12 residues. Germline V gene data show CDR1 as SNHLY and CDR2 as FYNNEI.

The genes are TRBV19 and TRBJ1-1; D not resolved. Germline assignment: CDR1 LNHDA and CDR2 SQIVND (reference sequence). With 3 bases removed from V and 2 bases from J, the gap between germline ends came to 7 bases. The length of the CDR3 is 13 residues. The CDR3 protein is CASSISLNTEAFF. As DNA, the CDR3 is TGTGCCAGTAGTATCAGTCTTAACACTGAAGCTTTCTTT.

The rearrangement joins TRBV6-2 or TRBV6-3 to TRBJ1-1; D is ambiguous. The CDR3 runs 12 residues. Trimming took 6 bases from V and 7 from J, leaving 12 bases between them. Germline V lookup: CDR1 MNHEY, CDR2 SVGEGT. The CDR3 region is CASSWTRGEAFF. The CDR3 DNA is TGTGCCAGCAGCTGGACGCGGGGTGAAGCTTTCTTT.

This sequence joins TRBV4-1 and TRBJ2-6; 11 bases are a match to TRBD1. The V and J ends lost 0 bases and 1 base, in that order; junction bases with no gene match: 8. The CDR3 runs to 20 residues. The V gene's germline CDR1 is MGHRA and CDR2 YSYEKL. CDR3 residues: CASSQDFGDRGESGANVLTF. The CDR3 region has the DNA TGCGCCAGCAGCCAAGATTTCGGGGACAGGGGGGAATCTGGGGCCAACGTCCTGACTTTC.

This sequence joins TRBV20-1 and TRBJ2-7; D not resolved. The germline CDR1 and CDR2 sequences are DFQATT and SNEGSKA (reference sequence). The CDR3 length is 13 residues. Trimming pared 3 bases from V and 2 bases from J, leaving 11 bases between. The CDR3 DNA reads as TGCAGTGCTAGTACTGAACTTACCTACGAGCAGTACTTC. Translated: CSASTELTYEQYF.

The CDR3 nucleotides are TGTGCCAGCAGCCAGGGGGTGGGCGTCCTGGGGGCCAACGTCCTGACTTTC. This encodes CASSQGVGVLGANVLTF. V gene TRBV3-1 (or the pseudogene TRBV3-2) combines with J gene TRBJ2-6; D may be TRBD1 or TRBD2 (5 bases each). CDR3 length: 17 amino acids. Germline V gene data show CDR1 as LGHDT and CDR2 as YNNKEL (reference sequence). The ends were cut back, 3 bases at V and 4 bases at J, with 16 bases in the middle.

The chain recombines TRBV5-1 with TRBJ2-7, with D uncertain. V lost 2 bases and J 7 bases, leaving 13 bases between the germline ends. Germline assignment: CDR1 SGHRS and CDR2 YFSETQ. This CDR3 has 13 residues. The CDR3: CASSLESLGEQYF. The CDR3 DNA sequence: TGCGCCAGCAGCTTAGAATCTCTAGGGGAGCAGTACTTC. Using reference TRBV5-1 and TRBJ2-7 for the parts outside the CDR3, the full variable domain is KAGVTQTPRYLIKTRGQQVTLSCSPISGHRSVSWYQQTPGQGLQFLFEYFSETQRNKGNFPGRFSGRQFSNSRSEMNVSTLELGDSALYLCASSLESLGEQYFGPGTRLTVT.

CDR3: CASSPGRGSRNTIYF. CDR3 bases: TGTGCCAGCTCCCCGGGGCGAGGCAGTAGAAACACCATATATTTT. This chain links TRBV18 with TRBJ1-3; tentative D call: TRBD1 (5 bases). Germline V CDR1 and CDR2: KGHSH, LQKENI. V lost 6 bases to trimming and J lost 5 bases, with 17 bases between them. This CDR3 comprises 15 residues.

The rearrangement links TRBV10-1 to TRBJ1-2; the D is unclear. CDR1 and CDR2 from the germline V gene are WNHNN and SYGVQD (reference sequence). CDR3 size: 13 residues. Trimming removed 0 bases at V and 1 base at J, with 3 bases between. As DNA, the CDR3 is TGCGCCAGCAGTGAGTCTATTAACTATGGCTACACCTTC. Translation: CASSESINYGYTF.

The J gene is TRBJ1-5, the V gene TRBV2; TRBD1 might be the D (6 bases). This CDR3 has 15 amino acids. Trimming removed 4 bases from V and 0 bases from J, with 10 bases in between. Germline loops: CDR1 SNHLY, CDR2 FYNNEI. The CDR3 DNA follows: TGTGCCAGCAGTGGACAGGCCGTTAGCAATCAGCCCCAGCATTTT. Protein sequence: CASSGQAVSNQPQHF.

The chain links TRBV29-1 to TRBJ2-3, with 7 bases identical to TRBD1. The V segment lost 7 bases and the J segment 3 bases; nucleotides outside the gene matches: 4. CDR1 and CDR2 from the germline V gene are SQVTM and ANQGSEA. CDR3 length: 12 residues. In DNA, the CDR3 is TGCAGCGACCGGGACAGAACAGATACGCAGTATTTT. Translation gives CSDRDRTDTQYF.

The chain couples TRBV7-9 to TRBJ2-2, with D unresolved. Germline V gene lookup returns CDR1 SEHNR and CDR2 FQNEAQ (reference sequence). Trimming cost V 2 bases and J 6 bases, with 7 bases left between them. CDR3 length equals 13 residues. The CDR3 is CASSLISPGELFF. The CDR3 DNA reads as TGTGCCAGCAGCTTAATTTCTCCCGGGGAGCTGTTTTTT.

The rearrangement links TRBV10-1 to TRBJ1-1, with 10 bases aligning to TRBD1. With 2 bases clipped from V and 5 bases from J, the junction kept 5 bases outside the gene matches. Germline V gives CDR1 WNHNN, CDR2 SYGVQD (reference sequence). This CDR3 comprises 15 residues. The CDR3 DNA reads TGCGCCAGCAGTGAGAAGGGACAGGGGAAAACTGAAGCTTTCTTT. This gives the protein CASSEKGQGKTEAFF.

The chain carries TRBV10-3 and TRBJ2-2, with TRBD2 identical over 7 bases. Looked up from germline, CDR1 is ENHRY and CDR2 is SYGVKD. J was trimmed by 10 bases and V by 2 bases; bases with no gene match: 7. The CDR3 runs to 14 residues. The CDR3 is CAISEKSGEMELFF. The CDR3 DNA reads TGTGCCATCAGTGAGAAAAGCGGGGAGATGGAGCTGTTTTTT.

The chain employs TRBV4-3 and TRBJ2-3; 10 bases match TRBD2. The CDR3 is 16 amino acids. After removal of 0 bases from V and 2 bases from J, the junction contained 2 bases not matched to a gene. Germline V gives CDR1 LGHNA, CDR2 YSLEER. The chain's CDR3 is CASSQETSGFTDTQYF. The CDR3 bases are TGCGCCAGCAGCCAAGAGACTAGCGGGTTCACAGATACGCAGTATTTT.

The chain carries TRBV29-1 and TRBJ1-2; TRBD1 might be the D (6 bases). CDR1 is SQVTM, CDR2 ANQGSEA, per germline. This CDR3 is 13 amino acids long. Trimming removed 4 bases from V and 7 bases from J, with 16 bases in between. CDR3 amino acids: CSVVISGVGGYTF. The CDR3 region has the DNA TGCAGCGTTGTAATTTCAGGGGTGGGTGGCTACACCTTC.

V is TRBV19 and J is TRBJ2-7; 9 bases align to TRBD1. Germline V gene data show CDR1 as LNHDA and CDR2 as SQIVND (reference sequence). This CDR3 spans 13 amino acids. Trimming removed 5 bases from V and 7 bases from J; junction bases left unmatched: 6. The CDR3: CASSSGQGTEQYF. Written as DNA, the CDR3 is TGTGCCAGTAGTTCGGGACAGGGAACGGAGCAGTACTTC. Combining the CDR3 with reference TRBV19 and TRBJ2-7 gives the whole variable domain DGGITQSPKYLFRKEGQNVTLSCEQNLNHDAMYWYRQDPGQGLRLIYYSQIVNDFQKGDIAEGYSVSREKKESFPLTVTSAQKNPTAFYLCASSSGQGTEQYFGPGTRLTVT.

Only a few counts were recorded for this clone. The rearrangement links TRBV6-5 to TRBJ1-2; a possible D gene is TRBD1 (5 bases). The CDR3 is 14 residues long. V was clipped by 5 bases and J by 3 bases, with 13 bases between them. CDR1 and CDR2 (germline): MNHEY, SVGAGI. The CDR3 loop is CASSPGRNDYGYTF. CDR3 DNA sequence: TGTGCCAGCAGTCCAGGGAGGAACGACTATGGCTACACCTTC.

The V call is TRBV19, the J call TRBJ2-2; tentatively, D is TRBD1 (6 bases). Germline V lookup: CDR1 LNHDA, CDR2 SQIVND (reference sequence). This CDR3 region has 15 residues. Trimming took off 5 bases at V and 0 bases at J, with 10 bases between the two ends. CDR3 bases: TGTGCCAGTAGTCCGACAGGCCCGAACACCGGGGAGCTGTTTTTT. It yields the protein CASSPTGPNTGELFF.

V and J are TRBV15 and TRBJ1-5; no firm D call. This CDR3 comprises 16 residues. V lost 3 bases to trimming and J lost 3 bases, with 15 bases between them. From germline, CDR1 is LNHNV and CDR2 YYDKDF (reference sequence). CDR3 sequence: CATSRRLEQFNQPQHF. For the CDR3, the DNA is TGTGCCACCAGCAGGAGACTCGAACAGTTCAATCAGCCCCAGCATTTT.